Following are 18 T cell receptor beta chains from one sample sequenced in a study of blood T cells in healthy people across ages. Sample-barcoded 5' priming and a J-beta primer mix drove a second PCR of roughly 6 to 12 cycles. In TCRdb, the 5' RACE reads were re-called with MiXCR into one record per CDR3 protein. The sample consists of 1.5 million to 2 million distinct CDR3 sequences, 28% of them appearing once. The sequencing input was blood. These receptors were obtained from a woman aged 25-40 years in good health.

The chain uses TRBV28 and TRBJ1-2; D not certain. Germline lookup yields CDR1 MDHEN and CDR2 SYDVKM. The CDR3 has 12 amino acids. V was shortened by 10 bases and J by 5 bases, with 14 bases between the two germline ends. The CDR3 nucleotides read TGTGCCACCCGGACCACCGTGTATGGCTACACCTTC. This encodes CATRTTVYGYTF.

This sequence joins TRBV9 and TRBJ2-1; D might be TRBD2 (6 bases). With 3 bases removed from V and 4 bases from J, the gap between germline ends came to 14 bases. CDR1 is SGDLS, CDR2 YYNGEE, per germline. The CDR3 sequence is 15 residues long. The DNA for the CDR3 is TGTGCCAGCAGCGCGGAGGGTGGAATTTACAATGAGCAGTTCTTC. Its protein product is CASSAEGGIYNEQFF.

This clonotype was seen ten or more times. V gene TRBV14 combines with J gene TRBJ2-7; D unresolved. V was cut by 3 bases and J by 2 bases, with 11 bases left in between. The germline V gene has CDR1 SGHDN and CDR2 FVKESK. The CDR3 has 14 amino acids. CDR3 nucleotide sequence: TGTGCCAGCAGCCATTCTGGGCAAACCTACGAGCAGTACTTC. It is translated as CASSHSGQTYEQYF.

The V gene is TRBV11-2, the J gene TRBJ2-2; D not resolved. Germline assignment: CDR1 SGHAT and CDR2 FQNNGV. V lost 5 bases and J 1 base, leaving 11 bases between the germline ends. CDR3 length: 15 residues. The CDR3 DNA reads as TGTGCCAGCAGCCCTTCGGCAGTGAACACCGGGGAGCTGTTTTTT. This sequence encodes CASSPSAVNTGELFF.

Written as DNA, the CDR3 is TGTGCCAGCAGTGGTTACCCGAGGACTAGCGGGCTCTACAATGAGCAGTTCTTC. This translates into CASSGYPRTSGLYNEQFF. The gene calls are TRBV6-2 or TRBV6-3 and TRBJ2-1; 11 nucleotides match TRBD2. The ends lost 5 bases at V and 3 bases at J; junction bases unmatched: 12. The CDR3 totals 18 residues. Germline values: CDR1 MNHEY, CDR2 SVGEGT.

The chain carries TRBV20-1 and TRBJ1-1, with D maybe TRBD1 (5 bases). Per germline, CDR1 DFQATT and CDR2 SNEGSKA (reference sequence). Trimming took off 2 bases at V and 7 bases at J, with 14 bases between the two ends. This CDR3 is built from 13 residues. CDR3 sequence (DNA): TGCAGTGCTAGATCATCAGGGTGGGTTGAAGCTTTCTTT. The encoded protein is CSARSSGWVEAFF.

This clonotype occurred many times. The chain's CDR3 is CASSKRDEQYF. The DNA of the CDR3 is TGTGCCAGCAGCAAGAGGGACGAGCAGTACTTC. The chain is built from TRBV21-1 and TRBJ2-7; the table assigns TRBD2, which was not confirmed against the DNA. TRBV21-1 is described as a pseudogene. The CDR3 contains 11 residues.

J is TRBJ2-1 and V is TRBV25-1; D unclear. V was pared by 1 base and J by 14 bases, with 18 bases between. The germline gives CDR1 MGHDK, CDR2 SYGVNS. The CDR3 spans 14 residues. CDR3 sequence (DNA): TGTGCCAGCAGTGAATTCGATGCCGGGCCATCGGAGTTCTTC. This translates into CASSEFDAGPSEFF.

This sequence joins TRBV10-3 and TRBJ2-1; D is tentatively TRBD1 or TRBD2 (5 bases each). Trimming shortened V by 6 bases and J by 9 bases, and 15 bases separated the two germline ends. The V gene's germline CDR1 is ENHRY and CDR2 SYGVKD. The CDR3 extends over 13 amino acids. The CDR3: CAIRPGDPGEQFF. For the CDR3, the DNA is TGTGCCATCAGGCCCGGGGACCCGGGTGAGCAGTTCTTC.

This clonotype was observed many times. The V and J genes are TRBV5-5 and TRBJ2-3; D is unresolved. Germline assignment: CDR1 SGHKS and CDR2 YYEKEE (reference sequence). The CDR3 totals 12 residues. With 4 bases removed from V and 5 bases from J, the gap between germline ends came to 8 bases. CDR3 coding DNA: TGTGCCAGCAGCCCTCCCAGAGATACGCAGTATTTT. The encoded protein is CASSPPRDTQYF.

The rearrangement uses TRBV3-1 and TRBJ1-4, with D unclear. V lost 0 bases, J lost 5 bases, and 7 bases lay in between. The CDR3 is made up of 14 amino acids. Germline values: CDR1 LGHDT, CDR2 YNNKEL (reference sequence). In nucleotides, the CDR3 is TGTGCCAGCAGCCAAGAGGCGGAGAATGAAAAACTGTTTTTT. This encodes CASSQEAENEKLFF.

Notes on this clonotype: One end of the junction varies from germline; a read error may be responsible. The chain combines TRBV12-5 with TRBJ2-7; D is perhaps TRBD2 (5 bases). The CDR3 is made up of 12 amino acids. Germline lookup yields CDR1 LGHNT and CDR2 FRNRAP. The CDR3: CTSSPGTYEQYF. The CDR3, as DNA: TGTACTAGTTCTCCCGGAACCTACGAGCAGTACTTC.

This chain uses TRBV7-2 with TRBJ2-3; 11 bases line up with TRBD1. Germline V gene sequence: CDR1 SGHTA, CDR2 FQGNSA. The junction had 8 bases not matched to a gene; V was cut back by 5 bases and J by 4 bases. The CDR3 covers 16 residues. CDR3 in amino acids: CASSQDRGLVSDTQYF. The CDR3 DNA reads as TGTGCCAGCAGCCAGGACAGGGGGCTAGTCTCAGATACGCAGTATTTT.

This clonotype was counted only a few times. This chain connects TRBV7-3 to TRBJ2-1, with 9 bases matching TRBD2. CDR1 is SGHTA and CDR2 is FQGTGA in the germline V gene. This CDR3 has 16 amino acids. The V gene end was trimmed by 0 bases and the J gene end by 6 bases; junction bases not matched to a gene: 6. CDR3 nucleotides: TGTGCCAGCAGCTTAACGGGTAGCGGGGGAGGCAATGAGCAGTTCTTC. Translated: CASSLTGSGGGNEQFF.

This clonotype has only a few counts. This chain links TRBV6-2 or TRBV6-3 with TRBJ2-7, with TRBD2 identical over 7 bases. CDR1 and CDR2 from the germline V gene are MNHEY and SVGEGT. V lost 10 bases, J lost 2 bases, and 8 bases stayed unmatched. The CDR3 is made up of 13 amino acids. The CDR3: CAIHKRGPYEQYF. CDR3 nucleotides: TGTGCCATCCATAAGCGGGGCCCCTACGAGCAGTACTTC.

The rearrangement links TRBV20-1 to TRBJ1-5; 8 nucleotides match TRBD1. CDR3 length: 12 amino acids. Germline V gene sequence: CDR1 DFQATT, CDR2 SNEGSKA (reference sequence). V lost 4 bases, J lost 6 bases, and 2 bases stayed unmatched. CDR3 nucleotide sequence: TGCAGTGCTAAACAGGGGGGTCAGCCCCAGCATTTT. Translating it yields CSAKQGGQPQHF.

A few counts support this clonotype. This chain joins TRBV2 and TRBJ2-1, with D hard to call. Germline V gene lookup returns CDR1 SNHLY and CDR2 FYNNEI. V was trimmed by 7 bases and J by 7 bases, leaving 8 bases between them. The CDR3 has 11 amino acids. CDR3 region: CASILVNEQFF. CDR3 in DNA: TGTGCCAGCATTCTAGTTAATGAGCAGTTCTTC.

This clonotype occurred a few times. The V call is TRBV6-1, the J call TRBJ2-3; unclear D gene. The CDR3 spans 13 residues. The V gene lost 0 bases and the J gene lost 9 bases, with 10 bases spanning the gap. Germline lookup yields CDR1 MNHNS and CDR2 SASEGT. The CDR3 nucleotides read TGTGCCAGCAGTGAAGCGGCCCGATTGACGCAGTATTTT. Residues: CASSEAARLTQYF.